This note documents a single T cell receptor (beta chain) sequence. Its antigen is currently unknown. Amplified material comprised TCR beta CDR3 regions derived from RNA transcripts. Following a first-round RT-PCR that used HTBI primers, a second-round multiplex PCR was carried out. TCRdb redid the calling of the multiplex PCR reads with MiXCR, one entry per CDR3 protein. The repertoire holds 500,000 to 800,000 distinct CDR3 sequences, with about two fifths as singletons. J was trimmed by 5 bases and V by 3 bases; bases with no gene match: 5. The V gene's germline CDR1 is SQVTM and CDR2 ANQGSEA. This CDR3 comprises 14 residues. The data were obtained in a study of Graves' ophthalmopathy and Graves' hyperthyroidism. Study-level findings and limits: Clonotypes were expanded in thyroid at above 0.001 frequency, and most also appeared in blood.

PBMCs were isolated from a roughly 10 ml sample of fresh peripheral blood. The source is an adult man with Graves' ophthalmopathy. The chain recombines TRBV29-1 with TRBJ2-2, with TRBD2 identical over 8 bases. The sample comprised peripheral blood. In DNA, the CDR3 is TGCAGCGTTGATTCGGGGGGGCATACCGGGGAGCTGTTTTTT. The encoded protein is CSVDSGGHTGELFF.